This passage covers 28 T cell receptor beta chains from one sample sequenced in a study of T cell responses to AZD1222 COVID-19 vaccine. The assay was immunoSEQ multiplex PCR, and TCRdb's table has in-frame clones only and misses some. The sample shows fewer than 150,000 clones, around 90% of them seen only once. The source was peripheral blood, collected 28 days after the second AZD1222 dose. The receptors here all came from an adult who received the AZD1222 COVID-19 vaccine.

This chain uses TRBV5-1 with TRBJ2-2; D is perhaps TRBD1 (7 bases). In germline, CDR1 is SGHRS, CDR2 YFSETQ. The V end lost 4 bases, the J end lost 1 base, and 11 bases lay between the germline ends. This CDR3 comprises 15 residues. CDR3: CASSDQGGNTGELFF. The DNA of the CDR3 is TGCGCCAGCAGCGACCAGGGGGGGAACACCGGGGAGCTGTTTTTT.

This clone came up a few times. Other DNA sequences in this specimen translate into the identical CDR3. This sequence joins TRBV18 and TRBJ1-1; D is possibly TRBD1 (6 bases). This CDR3 region has 15 residues. V dropped 0 bases and J dropped 5 bases, with 13 bases sitting between them. In germline, CDR1 is KGHSH, CDR2 LQKENI. Here the CDR3 reads CASSPPSRGGTEAFF. In nucleotides, the CDR3 is TGTGCCAGCTCACCACCGTCAAGAGGGGGGACTGAAGCTTTCTTT.

This clone appeared once. The J gene is TRBJ2-7, the V gene TRBV7-9; D call uncertain. From germline, CDR1 is SEHNR and CDR2 FQNEAQ (reference sequence). CDR3 size: 14 residues. V lost 0 bases to trimming and J lost 1 base, with 7 bases between them. The CDR3 here is CASSLAADSYEQYF. The CDR3 DNA is TGTGCCAGCAGCTTAGCGGCGGATTCCTACGAGCAGTACTTC.

About this clone itself: Within the sample, other DNA sequences also encode this same CDR3. The V and J genes are TRBV14 and TRBJ1-1; D gene unclear. V was clipped by 1 base and J by 5 bases, with 2 bases between them. The CDR3 totals 11 residues. Per germline, CDR1 SGHDN and CDR2 FVKESK. The CDR3 coding sequence is TGTGCCAGCAGCCAAGGGACTGAAGCTTTCTTT. Translated, it gives CASSQGTEAFF.

The chain carries TRBV7-2 and TRBJ2-1; unclear D gene. The CDR3 is 15 amino acids. The germline V gene has CDR1 SGHTA and CDR2 FQGNSA. V dropped 0 bases and J dropped 4 bases, with 10 bases sitting between them. The CDR3 DNA is TGTGCCAGCAGCTTAGCGTCCAGTGTGTACAATGAGCAGTTCTTC. This gives the protein CASSLASSVYNEQFF.

The gene calls are TRBV28 and TRBJ2-1, with D tentatively TRBD2 (5 bases). Germline V gives CDR1 MDHEN, CDR2 SYDVKM. With 7 bases removed from V and 3 bases from J, the gap between germline ends came to 16 bases. The CDR3 loop spans 15 amino acids. CDR3 loop: CASISRRGFYNEQFF. CDR3 nucleotide sequence: TGTGCCAGCATAAGTCGGCGCGGGTTCTACAATGAGCAGTTCTTC.

The chain links TRBV18 to TRBJ1-5, with a tentative D call TRBD1 (5 bases). The CDR3 totals 16 residues. V was pared by 0 bases and J by 6 bases, with 15 bases between. Germline CDR1 and CDR2: KGHSH and LQKENI. The CDR3, as DNA: TGTGCCAGCTCACCACCGTCGGGGGGTCTAGGTCAGCCCCAGCATTTT. Its protein product is CASSPPSGGLGQPQHF.

V usage is TRBV14 and J usage is TRBJ1-2; the D is unclear. Germline-derived CDR1 and CDR2 are SGHDN and FVKESK. The CDR3 extends over 13 amino acids. With 3 bases removed from V and 0 bases from J, the gap between germline ends came to 5 bases. The CDR3 reads CASSQGANYGYTF. Written as DNA, the CDR3 is TGTGCCAGCAGCCAGGGAGCTAACTATGGCTACACCTTC.

The chain carries TRBV10-3 and TRBJ2-6, with D tentatively TRBD1 or TRBD2 (5 bases each). This CDR3 contains 17 residues. Germline values: CDR1 ENHRY, CDR2 SYGVKD. The V end was cut by 8 bases, the J end by 1 base, with 18 bases between. CDR3 coding DNA: TGTGCCATCTCATCATCCGGGGCCGCATCTGGGGCCAACGTCCTGACTTTC. Translated, it gives CAISSSGAASGANVLTF.

The count of this clone is one. The chain employs TRBV9 and TRBJ2-3, with TRBD2 identical over 8 bases. CDR3 length equals 17 residues. V lost 0 bases to trimming and J lost 3 bases; unmatched junction nucleotides: 9. Germline CDR1 and CDR2: SGDLS and YYNGEE. The CDR3 protein is CASSVGLDGGETDTQYF. The CDR3 region has the DNA TGTGCCAGCAGCGTAGGTTTGGACGGGGGGGAAACAGATACGCAGTATTTT. Together with reference TRBV9 and TRBJ2-3, the CDR3 gives the full variable domain: DSGVTQTPKHLITATGQRVTLRCSPRSGDLSVYWYQQSLDQGLQFLIQYYNGEERAKGNILERFSAQQFPDLHSELNLSSLELGDSALYFCASSVGLDGGETDTQYFGPGTRLTVL.

With respect to this clone: Distinct nucleotide sequences in the sample also encode this CDR3. The chain recombines TRBV7-9 with TRBJ1-5, with D perhaps TRBD1 (6 bases). The germline V and J ends were trimmed by 0 bases and 4 bases, with 7 bases remaining between them. The V gene's germline CDR1 is SEHNR and CDR2 FQNEAQ (reference sequence). CDR3 size: 14 residues. Here the CDR3 DNA reads TGTGCCAGCAGCTTAGCAGGGGGAAATCAGCCCCAGCATTTT. It specifies CASSLAGGNQPQHF.

The rearrangement joins TRBV21-1 to TRBJ2-7; the table names TRBD1, a call not compared with the DNA. TRBV21-1 corresponds to a pseudogene. The CDR3 length is 18 residues. The CDR3 spells CASSKERRRTGRGVEQYF. CDR3 bases: TGTGCCAGCAGCAAAGAGCGTAGAAGGACAGGGCGAGGAGTCGAGCAGTACTTC.

The chain joins TRBV11-2 to TRBJ2-2, with D possibly TRBD1 on 6 matching bases. Trimming removed 0 bases from V and 6 bases from J, with 11 bases in between. Germline V gives CDR1 SGHAT, CDR2 FQNNGV. This CDR3 is built from 15 residues. CDR3 DNA: TGTGCCAGCAGCTTAGATCCCAGGGGTGCCGGGGAGCTGTTTTTT. It is translated as CASSLDPRGAGELFF.

The rearrangement joins TRBV27 to TRBJ2-7, with D perhaps matching TRBD2 (6 bases). V lost 4 bases to trimming and J lost 4 bases, with 14 bases between them. The CDR3 has 14 amino acids. Germline values: CDR1 MNHEY, CDR2 SMNVEV (reference sequence). The CDR3 loop is CASSSERGFYEQYF. CDR3 sequence (DNA): TGTGCCAGCAGTTCCGAACGGGGGTTTTACGAGCAGTACTTC.

The rearrangement joins TRBV20-1 to TRBJ1-2, with TRBD1 as a possible D gene (6 bases). Per germline, CDR1 DFQATT and CDR2 SNEGSKA (reference sequence). V lost 3 bases, J lost 6 bases, and 11 bases lay in between. The CDR3 spans 12 residues. This CDR3 reads CSASKGEDGYTF. CDR3 DNA: TGCAGTGCTAGTAAGGGGGAGGATGGCTACACCTTC.

Details on this clone: This sample includes further DNA sequences coding for the same CDR3. This chain joins TRBV24-1 and TRBJ2-5, with 9 nucleotides matching TRBD1. Germline V lookup: CDR1 KGHDR, CDR2 SFDVKD. With V trimmed by 3 bases and J by 5 bases, 6 bases remained unmatched. The CDR3 is made up of 15 amino acids. In DNA form, the CDR3 reads TGTGCCACCAGTGATCCACAGGGGGCTGGGGAGACCCAGTACTTC. It yields the protein CATSDPQGAGETQYF.

This clone was seen a few times. The chain carries TRBV6-5 and TRBJ1-5, with 7 bases matching TRBD1. The germline gives CDR1 MNHEY, CDR2 SVGAGI. CDR3 length equals 14 residues. Trimming cost V 5 bases and J 2 bases; bases outside gene matches: 3. The CDR3 is CASSNQGGNQPQHF. The DNA for the CDR3 is TGTGCCAGCAGTAACCAGGGGGGCAATCAGCCCCAGCATTTT.

The J gene is TRBJ1-4, the V gene TRBV10-2; D is possibly TRBD1 (6 bases). The CDR3 is made up of 13 amino acids. V was pared by 6 bases and J by 5 bases, with 10 bases between. Germline CDR1 WSHSY, CDR2 SAAADI. As DNA, the CDR3 is TGCGCCAGCAGGCTGGGGGCAAATGAAAAACTGTTTTTT. Its protein product is CASRLGANEKLFF.

This chain uses TRBV6-2 or TRBV6-3 with TRBJ1-1, with unresolved D. Germline CDR1 MNHEY, CDR2 SVGEGT. V lost 4 bases, J lost 5 bases, and 11 bases lay in between. The CDR3 is made up of 13 amino acids. CDR3 sequence: CASSWEGITEAFF. The CDR3 DNA is TGTGCCAGCAGTTGGGAAGGGATAACTGAAGCTTTCTTT.

J is TRBJ1-4 and V is TRBV13; 9 bases align to TRBD1. The CDR3 runs 15 residues. The germline V gene has CDR1 PRHDT and CDR2 FYEKMQ (reference sequence). V shed 1 base, J shed 6 bases, and the junction held 3 bases outside the gene matches. The CDR3 loop is CASSLAGTGYEKLFF. The CDR3 DNA is TGTGCCAGCAGCTTAGCCGGGACAGGGTATGAAAAACTGTTTTTT.

The chain combines TRBV20-1 with TRBJ1-4; D may be TRBD1 (5 bases). V lost 3 bases, J lost 7 bases, and 18 bases lay in between. CDR1 and CDR2 from the germline V gene are DFQATT and SNEGSKA (reference sequence). The CDR3 has 15 residues. The CDR3 region is CSASRAGMIAEKLFF. CDR3 coding DNA: TGCAGTGCTAGTAGGGCAGGGATGATAGCTGAAAAACTGTTTTTT.

This rearrangement joins TRBV7-2 to TRBJ2-3; no clear D gene. Trimming removed 3 bases from V and 0 bases from J, with 7 bases in between. CDR1 is SGHTA and CDR2 is FQGNSA in the germline V gene. The CDR3 extends over 14 amino acids. The CDR3, as DNA: TGTGCCAGCAGCTTCCCAGGCAGCACAGATACGCAGTATTTT. Its protein is CASSFPGSTDTQYF.

V usage is TRBV5-4 and J usage is TRBJ1-1, with 10 bases matching TRBD1. Trimming at V came to 0 bases and at J to 3 bases, leaving 5 bases not matched to a gene. This CDR3 is built from 16 residues. Germline V lookup: CDR1 SGHNT, CDR2 YYREEE (reference sequence). CDR3 protein: CASSLAGQGTYTEAFF. The DNA for the CDR3 is TGTGCCAGCAGCTTGGCGGGACAGGGGACGTACACTGAAGCTTTCTTT.

The rearrangement joins TRBV28 to TRBJ2-3; 10 nucleotides match TRBD2. Germline loops: CDR1 MDHEN, CDR2 SYDVKM. The CDR3 extends over 16 amino acids. J gave up 9 bases and V 6 bases, and 15 bases lay outside the gene matches. The CDR3 DNA reads as TGTGCCAGCAGCGGATGGCTAGCGGGAGAGTCCCGCACGCAGTATTTT. Residues: CASSGWLAGESRTQYF. The full variable domain, rest sourced from reference TRBV28 and TRBJ2-3, is DVKVTQSSRYLVKRTGEKVFLECVQDMDHENMFWYRQDPGLGLRLIYFSYDVKMKEKGDIPEGYSVSREKKERFSLILESASTNQTSMYLCASSGWLAGESRTQYFGPGTRLTVL.

The genes are TRBV2 and TRBJ1-1; no reliable D call. The V and J ends lost 8 bases and 6 bases respectively, with 19 bases between them. This CDR3 has 14 amino acids. Germline V gene sequence: CDR1 SNHLY, CDR2 FYNNEI. DNA for the CDR3: TGTGCCAGCCAAGGTAAACGTAGTGGCGCTGAAGCTTTCTTT. The encoded protein is CASQGKRSGAEAFF.

The gene calls are TRBV6-6 and TRBJ2-3; no clear D. Germline values: CDR1 MNHNY, CDR2 SVGAGI (reference sequence). Trimming shortened V by 2 bases and J by 7 bases, and 16 bases separated the two germline ends. This CDR3 spans 15 amino acids. The CDR3 region is CASSYETMVQHTQYF. As DNA, the CDR3 is TGTGCCAGCAGTTACGAAACTATGGTCCAACATACGCAGTATTTT.

Here the CDR3 reads CASSYRDGRTNNQPQHF. The CDR3 DNA reads TGTGCCAGCAGTTACCGGGACGGCCGCACGAACAATCAGCCCCAGCATTTT. This chain links TRBV6-2 or TRBV6-3 with TRBJ1-5; the D gene is possibly TRBD1 (5 bases). Germline lookup yields CDR1 MNHEY and CDR2 SVGEGT. The CDR3 contains 17 residues. V was pared by 2 bases and J by 3 bases, with 17 bases between.

This clone was counted once. The identical CDR3 is also encoded by other nucleotide sequences in the sample. The V gene is TRBV15, the J gene TRBJ2-7; TRBD2 might be the D (6 bases). This CDR3 has 13 amino acids. CDR1 is LNHNV and CDR2 is YYDKDF in the germline V gene (reference sequence). V shed 4 bases and J shed 1 base, with 8 bases lying between them. The CDR3 loop is CATSTRGSYEQYF. The CDR3 DNA reads as TGTGCCACCAGCACACGGGGGTCCTACGAGCAGTACTTC.